Listed below are T cell receptor beta chains from one sample, sequenced in a study of spatial heterogeneity in lung cancer. TCRdb reprocessed the 5' RACE reads with MiXCR, giving one entry per CDR3 protein. The sample has 8,900 or so distinct CDR3 sequences; 7.5% to 9.5% are singletons. This specimen consisted of lung tumor tissue, obtained at surgery. The receptors were sampled from a female donor with early-stage non-small cell lung cancer. Each CDR3 is given with its conserved first and last residue. D genes are given only for firm matches. The listing skips clone size in some rows; elsewhere it reads once, few, many or a size class.

size	V	D	J	DNA	CDR3
many	TRBV4-2	.	TRBJ2-5	TGTGCCAGCAGCCAAGATATTCAGGTTTCTCACCAGTACTTC	CASSQDIQVSHQYF
many	TRBV7-2	.	TRBJ1-1	TGTGCCAGCAGCTTAAGGAGTTATACAGGTAACACTGAAGCTTTCTTT	CASSLRSYTGNTEAFF
medium-sized	TRBV7-2	TRBD2	TRBJ2-7	TGTGCCAGCAGCTTAGCAGCGGGGGGGCTCTACGAGCAGTACTTC	CASSLAAGGLYEQYF
medium-sized	TRBV24-1	.	TRBJ1-2	TGTGCCCTCCGGAGGGGGGTAGGTGGCGGCTACACCTTC	CALRRGVGGGYTF
many	TRBV28	TRBD1	TRBJ2-7	TGTGCCAGCAGTAGATCCCTGACAGGGGGGTACGAGCAGTACTTC	CASSRSLTGGYEQYF
.	TRBV29-1	.	TRBJ2-2	TGCAGCGTTGAAGGGTACGGGGAGCTGTTTTTT	CSVEGYGELFF
medium-sized	TRBV5-1	TRBD2	TRBJ2-1	TGCGCCAGCCAGACTAGCGGGGGGAACAATGAGCAGTTCTTC	CASQTSGGNNEQFF
.	TRBV27	.	TRBJ2-7	TGTGCCAGCAGTCGGCAGCCCAACTACGAGCAGTACTTC	CASSRQPNYEQYF
medium-sized	TRBV5-4	.	TRBJ2-7	TGTGCCAGCAGCCTACCCCAAAGTCCGCCCTACGAGCAGTACTTC	CASSLPQSPPYEQYF
many	TRBV5-1	TRBD2	TRBJ2-3	TGCGCCAGCAGCTTGGGCAGGACTAGCGGGATCACAGATACGCAGTATTTT	CASSLGRTSGITDTQYF
medium-sized	TRBV5-5	TRBD1	TRBJ1-1	TGTGCCAGCAGCTTGGGCCGGGACAGGGGGACTGAAGCTTTCTTT	CASSLGRDRGTEAFF
many	TRBV7-2	.	TRBJ2-1	TGTGCCAGCAGCTCTTACATGGATGAGCAGTTCTTC	CASSSYMDEQFF
many	TRBV3-1	.	TRBJ2-1	TGTGCCAGCAGCCATTATTTGAATGAGCAGTTCTTC	CASSHYLNEQFF
few	TRBV28	.	TRBJ1-1	TGTGCCAGCAGTGTTACAGCAAGCTACACTGAAGCTTTCTTT	CASSVTASYTEAFF
.	TRBV20-1	.	TRBJ2-3	TGCAGTGCTAGAGATCACGCGGTTCCAACCCAAGATACGCAGTATTTT	CSARDHAVPTQDTQYF
.	TRBV6-6	.	TRBJ2-7	TGTGCCAGCAGTAAGGAGGCCAGGCCCTACGAGCAGTACTTC	CASSKEARPYEQYF
many	TRBV12-3/TRBV12-4	TRBD2	TRBJ2-1	TGTGCCAGCAGTCCCCAGCGGGGGGGCCATGACAATGAGCAGTTCTTC	CASSPQRGGHDNEQFF
medium-sized	TRBV4-3	.	TRBJ2-2	TGCGCCAGCAGCCAAGAATCTCCGACGAACACCGGGGAGCTGTTTTTT	CASSQESPTNTGELFF
many	TRBV18	TRBD1	TRBJ2-7	TGTGCCAGCTCACCACAGGACAGGGAGTACGAGCAGTACTTC	CASSPQDREYEQYF
many	TRBV7-2	TRBD1	TRBJ1-1	TGTGCCAGCAGCTTAGCGCCAGGGGGCTACACTGAAGCTTTCTTT	CASSLAPGGYTEAFF
many	TRBV14	TRBD2	TRBJ2-1	TGTGCCAGCAGCCACCCGGGGGGGGCCCTGGATGAGCAGTTCTTC	CASSHPGGALDEQFF
many	TRBV7-2	TRBD1	TRBJ1-2	TGTGCCAGCAGCTTAGATGACCCGGGACAGTTGTATGGCTACACCTTC	CASSLDDPGQLYGYTF
medium-sized	TRBV28	.	TRBJ1-4	TGTGCCAGCAGTTTGGAAGGGACTAATGAAAAACTGTTTTTT	CASSLEGTNEKLFF
few	TRBV12-3/TRBV12-4	.	TRBJ1-1	TGTGCCAGCAGTTTAATTGGGAACACTGAAGCTTTCTTT	CASSLIGNTEAFF
.	TRBV10-3	TRBD1	TRBJ2-5	TGTGCCATCAATGACAGGGCCCAAGAGACCCAGTACTTC	CAINDRAQETQYF
.	TRBV4-3	.	TRBJ1-6	TGCGCCAGCAGCCAAGATGGGAGGGATTCACCCCTCCACTTT	CASSQDGRDSPLHF
.	TRBV19	.	TRBJ1-5	TGTGCCAGTAGTATCGGGGGGTTTGGCAATCAGCCCCAGCATTTT	CASSIGGFGNQPQHF
many	TRBV4-2	TRBD1	TRBJ1-3	TGTGCCAGCAGCCAAGGGGGCCGACAGGGACTGGAAAACACCATATATTTT	CASSQGGRQGLENTIYF
many	TRBV6-2/TRBV6-3	TRBD2	TRBJ2-2	TGTGCCAGCAGTGGGGGGGAGACTAGCTACACCGGGGAGCTGTTTTTT	CASSGGETSYTGELFF
medium-sized	TRBV30	.	TRBJ2-7	TGTGCCTGGAGTAGGGGCAGTTTGGGGGAGCAGTACTTC	CAWSRGSLGEQYF
.	TRBV29-1	.	TRBJ1-2	TGCAGCGTTCTAACAAACTCCTATGGCTACACCTTC	CSVLTNSYGYTF